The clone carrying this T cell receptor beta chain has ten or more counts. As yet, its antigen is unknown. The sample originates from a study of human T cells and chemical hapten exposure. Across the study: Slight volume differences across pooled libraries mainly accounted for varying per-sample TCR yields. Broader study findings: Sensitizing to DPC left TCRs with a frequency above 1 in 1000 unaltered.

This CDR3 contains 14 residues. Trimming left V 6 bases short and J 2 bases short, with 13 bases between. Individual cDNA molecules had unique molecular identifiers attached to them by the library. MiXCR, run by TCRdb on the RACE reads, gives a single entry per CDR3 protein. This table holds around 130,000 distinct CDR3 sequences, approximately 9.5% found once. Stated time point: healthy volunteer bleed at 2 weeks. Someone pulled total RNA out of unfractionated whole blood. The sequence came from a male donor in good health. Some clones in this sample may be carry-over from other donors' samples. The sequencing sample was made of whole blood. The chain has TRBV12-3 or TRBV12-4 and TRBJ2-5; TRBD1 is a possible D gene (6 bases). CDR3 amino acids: CASRSGHKQETQYF. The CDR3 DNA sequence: TGTGCCAGCAGATCGGGACATAAACAAGAGACCCAGTACTTC.